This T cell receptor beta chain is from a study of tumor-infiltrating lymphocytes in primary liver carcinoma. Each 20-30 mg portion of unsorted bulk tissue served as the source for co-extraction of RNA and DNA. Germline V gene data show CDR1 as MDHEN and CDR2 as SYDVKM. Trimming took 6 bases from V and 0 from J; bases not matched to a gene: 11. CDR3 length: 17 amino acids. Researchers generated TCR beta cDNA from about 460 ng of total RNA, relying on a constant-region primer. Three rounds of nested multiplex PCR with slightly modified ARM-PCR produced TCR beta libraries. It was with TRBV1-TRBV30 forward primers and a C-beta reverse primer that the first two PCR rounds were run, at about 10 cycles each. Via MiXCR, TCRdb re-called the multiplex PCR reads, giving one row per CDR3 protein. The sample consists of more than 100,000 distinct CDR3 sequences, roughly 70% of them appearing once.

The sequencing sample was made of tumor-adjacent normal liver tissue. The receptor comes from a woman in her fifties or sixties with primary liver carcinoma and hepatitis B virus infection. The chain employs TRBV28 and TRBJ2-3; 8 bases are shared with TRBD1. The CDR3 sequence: CASSNLSRDRSTDTQYF. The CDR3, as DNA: TGTGCCAGCAGCAACCTATCCCGGGACAGGAGCACAGATACGCAGTATTTT.